This T cell receptor (beta chain) emerged from a study of OX40 agonist ivuxolimab in advanced cancers. Study observations and caveats: The study found that CD8+ T cells averaged more expanded clones than CD4+.

Trimming took off 5 bases at V and 1 base at J, with 9 bases between the two ends. Germline-derived CDR1 and CDR2 are SGHTA and FQGTGA. This CDR3 has 15 residues. Clones were read by immunoSEQ multiplex PCR, and TCRdb kept only the in-frame ones, dropping some. The table shows roughly 70,000 clones, with approximately 86% occurring only once. Details on this clone: Its antigen is still unknown.

Sequences were derived from CD4+ or CD8+ T cells sorted from blood, sampled in a trial of the OX40 agonist ivuxolimab. This TCR was sampled from an adult with an advanced solid tumor such as melanoma, head and neck, liver or kidney cancer. The chain employs TRBV7-3 and TRBJ2-6; possibly TRBD1 for D (6 bases). CDR3 sequence reads: CASSATGSGANVLTF. CDR3 DNA: TGTGCCAGCAGCGCCACAGGGTCTGGGGCCAACGTCCTGACTTTC.